This T cell receptor (beta chain) was documented in a study of cytomegalovirus exposure and HLA in healthy donors (dated by TCRdb to between 2016 and 2019). Some background on the complete study: According to a later analysis, one platform produced both the 120 validation repertoires and the approximately 670 repertoires of the first cohort. High-throughput TCR immunosequencing, statistical association of individual TCRs with disease status, and machine learning were combined to predict cytomegalovirus infection status. Besides the first cohort of 666 subjects, a separate validation cohort made up of 120 different subjects was used. The study aimed to test whether cataloging public T cell receptors could reveal signatures of past pathogen exposure.

Donors formed part of the validation cohort, which comprised 120 subjects and was distinct from the first cohort of 670 or so subjects. The library was built by means of the immunoSEQ multiplex PCR assay. Per the authors' processing: A statistical classification framework was built to diagnose cytomegalovirus status from the catalog of TCR beta chain sequences. TCRdb mirrors the immuneACCESS table, restricted to in-frame sequences. Some clones are absent from its copies; in checked studies, under half trace to an unresolved V gene, and the reason for the others is unknown. For V, J and clone size, that table is used; D and trimming come from the DNA. The sample includes roughly 180,000 clones, with approximately 86% observed a single time. Approximately 7% of the sample goes to the ten largest clones. The study at large found these results: A later analysis lacked HLA typing for the validation cohort, so it scored co-occurrence in that cohort across all 120 or so repertoires. While some public TCRs were present in many individuals, most TCR sequences turned up only very rarely across donors. In a later analysis, TCRs clustered in the first cohort were found to also tend to co-occur in the 130 or so validation repertoires, with 94% of cluster scores above 0. In vitro tests confirmed that a few of the cytomegalovirus-associated TCR beta chains recognize cytomegalovirus antigens. The study gave a list of about 170 TCR beta chains associated with cytomegalovirus. The classifier was reported to diagnose cytomegalovirus status with high specificity and sensitivity in both the original cohort and the validation cohort. The authors suggested that the approach could potentially be generalized to other disease states and immunological phenotypes.

The germline V gene yields SGDLS for CDR1 and YYNGEE for CDR2. Including the terminal cysteine and phenylalanine, the CDR3 comprises 18 residues. CDR3 DNA only is kept here, 54 bases in frame from base 1. Trimming leaves V shorter by 0 bases and J shorter by 0 bases, with the junction holding 8 bases beyond the gene matches. On this clone itself: The target of this receptor is not known. No base quality information exists; no much larger clone differs at one position.

This clonotype was obtained from a man aged 25 to 40 in good health and CMV-seropositive. The chain joins TRBV9 to TRBJ1-2; 10 nucleotides in the junction match TRBD1. What was sequenced was PBMCs. The CDR3 here reads CASSVAAGTGETNYGYTF. The bases read TGTGCCAGCAGCGTAGCGGCCGGGACAGGGGAAACTAACTATGGCTACACCTTC.